Below are 30 T cell receptor beta chains sequenced from a single sample in a study of T cell changes during pregnancy in multiple sclerosis. Generated by immunoSEQ multiplex PCR, the TCRdb table keeps only in-frame clones and is missing some. The profile shows 60,000 to 70,000 clones, 80% to 95% of them singletons. The source material was peripheral blood, sampled in the second trimester of pregnancy. Source of these receptors: a female donor with multiple sclerosis, enrolled in a pregnancy study.

The CDR3 region is CASSFSGRINNEQFF. The CDR3 DNA sequence: TGTGCCAGCAGCTTTAGCGGGAGGATCAACAATGAGCAGTTCTTC. The J gene is TRBJ2-1, the V gene TRBV11-2, with 10 bases aligning to TRBD2. Germline V gene lookup returns CDR1 SGHAT and CDR2 FQNNGV. The V gene end was trimmed by 3 bases and the J gene end by 5 bases; junction bases not matched to a gene: 4. This CDR3 has 15 residues.

The chain is built from TRBV7-9 and TRBJ1-1; 7 positions match TRBD1. In germline, CDR1 is SEHNR, CDR2 FQNEAQ (reference sequence). V lost 0 bases, J lost 5 bases, and 9 bases stayed unmatched. This CDR3 has 16 residues. CDR3 sequence: CASSLASPGGVTEAFF. In DNA, the CDR3 is TGTGCCAGCAGCTTAGCTTCCCCAGGGGGAGTGACTGAAGCTTTCTTT.

The chain uses TRBV27 and TRBJ1-2; D gene ambiguous. Germline-derived CDR1 and CDR2 are MNHEY and SMNVEV (reference sequence). Trimming pared 4 bases from V and 0 bases from J, leaving 15 bases between. This CDR3 has 16 amino acids. The CDR3 DNA sequence: TGTGCCAGCAGTTATGTCGGGCTAGCCGCTAACTATGGCTACACCTTC. It yields the protein CASSYVGLAANYGYTF.

The chain is built from TRBV7-3 and TRBJ2-7; D is possibly TRBD1 (6 bases). This CDR3 has 9 residues. Trimming left V 9 bases short and J 7 bases short, with 7 bases between. Germline V gene data show CDR1 as SGHTA and CDR2 as FQGTGA. The CDR3 reads CARRGEQYF. The CDR3 nucleotides read TGTGCCAGAAGGGGGGAGCAGTACTTC.

V is TRBV4-1 and J is TRBJ1-2; D call uncertain. V was shortened by 0 bases and J by 4 bases, with 9 bases between the two germline ends. Germline V CDR1 and CDR2: MGHRA, YSYEKL. The CDR3 sequence is 14 residues long. This CDR3 reads CASSQDAGSYGYTF. CDR3 in DNA: TGCGCCAGCAGCCAAGATGCGGGAAGCTATGGCTACACCTTC.

The genes are TRBV10-1 and TRBJ2-7, with 7 bases lining up with TRBD2. With V trimmed by 0 bases and J by 6 bases, 8 bases remained unmatched. The length of the CDR3 is 15 residues. Germline CDR1 and CDR2: WNHNN and SYGVQD (reference sequence). This chain's CDR3 is CASSESRTRGGEQYF. CDR3 DNA sequence: TGCGCCAGCAGTGAGTCCCGGACTAGGGGCGGCGAGCAGTACTTC.

J is TRBJ2-1 and V is TRBV7-9; 8 bases agree with TRBD1. Germline V lookup: CDR1 SEHNR, CDR2 FQNEAQ (reference sequence). V trimming: 5 bases; J trimming: 4 bases; junction bases outside the gene matches: 10. The CDR3 length is 16 residues. The CDR3 sequence is CASSPTGTGGYNEQFF. CDR3 coding DNA: TGTGCCAGCAGCCCGACCGGGACAGGAGGTTACAATGAGCAGTTCTTC.

The chain uses TRBV6-5 and TRBJ2-3, with D perhaps TRBD2 (6 bases). V was trimmed by 0 bases and J by 2 bases, leaving 9 bases between them. The CDR3 extends over 15 amino acids. Germline-derived CDR1 and CDR2 are MNHEY and SVGAGI. DNA of the CDR3: TGTGCCAGCAGTTACTCGGGACTTTCCACAGATACGCAGTATTTT. This translates into CASSYSGLSTDTQYF.

The chain has TRBV6-5 and TRBJ1-2; 7 nucleotides agree with TRBD1. The CDR3 contains 14 residues. V was pared by 5 bases and J by 6 bases, with 9 bases of the junction left unmatched. Germline V gives CDR1 MNHEY, CDR2 SVGAGI. The CDR3 coding sequence is TGTGCCAGCAGTCTGACAGGGCATAAGGATGGCTACACCTTC. As protein: CASSLTGHKDGYTF.

The chain combines TRBV10-3 with TRBJ1-1, with no clear D. Germline V gene data show CDR1 as ENHRY and CDR2 as SYGVKD. Trimming left V 7 bases short and J 1 base short, with 10 bases between. The CDR3 is 13 amino acids. CDR3 nucleotides: TGTGCCATCACCCGGGATCCGAACACTGAAGCTTTCTTT. Its protein product is CAITRDPNTEAFF.

This clone has a handful of counts. This rearrangement joins TRBV4-3 to TRBJ1-6, with TRBD1 identical over 10 bases. The V segment lost 4 bases and the J segment 10 bases; nucleotides outside the gene matches: 10. This CDR3 comprises 16 residues. Looked up from germline, CDR1 is LGHNA and CDR2 is YSLEER. The CDR3 DNA reads TGCGCCAGCAGCCGTTTTCCGGGACAGGGGACATCACCCCTCCACTTT. It codes for CASSRFPGQGTSPLHF.

J is TRBJ2-1 and V is TRBV10-2; 8 bases agree with TRBD2. J was trimmed by 12 bases and V by 0 bases; bases with no gene match: 10. Germline CDR1 is WSHSY and CDR2 is SAAADI. This CDR3 region has 15 residues. In DNA form, the CDR3 reads TGCGCCAGCAGTGAGTCGGGACTAGGGACCGAAGGGCAGTTCTTC. Amino acid sequence: CASSESGLGTEGQFF.

The chain recombines TRBV5-1 with TRBJ2-2; D possibly corresponds to TRBD1 (7 bases). Looked up from germline, CDR1 is SGHRS and CDR2 is YFSETQ. Trimming removed 0 bases at V and 3 bases at J, with 15 bases between. This CDR3 is 17 amino acids long. The CDR3 loop is CASSLGQGGWHTGELFF. CDR3 nucleotides: TGCGCCAGCAGCTTGGGACAGGGAGGTTGGCACACCGGGGAGCTGTTTTTT.

This chain links TRBV27 with TRBJ1-2, with 7 bases matching TRBD1. Losses at the gene ends were 2 bases for V and 6 bases for J; bases not matched to a gene: 9. CDR1 is MNHEY, CDR2 SMNVEV, per germline (reference sequence). The CDR3 totals 15 residues. The CDR3 coding sequence is TGTGCCAGCAGTTTAGGCCGACAGGGAATCAATGGCTACACCTTC. It codes for CASSLGRQGINGYTF.

The chain combines TRBV7-3 with TRBJ2-5, with 7 positions matching TRBD1. Germline V gene lookup returns CDR1 SGHTA and CDR2 FQGTGA. Losses at the gene ends were 4 bases for V and 2 bases for J; bases not matched to a gene: 1. The CDR3 length is 13 residues. The CDR3 loop is CASSSRGQETQYF. The CDR3 DNA is TGTGCCAGCAGCTCCAGGGGGCAAGAGACCCAGTACTTC.

The chain links TRBV12-5 to TRBJ2-3; D not resolved. The germline gives CDR1 LGHNT, CDR2 FRNRAP. This CDR3 contains 12 residues. V shed 1 base and J shed 4 bases, with 3 bases lying between them. The CDR3 region is CASGLGADTQYF. CDR3 nucleotides: TGTGCTAGTGGTTTGGGCGCAGATACGCAGTATTTT.

The chain joins TRBV19 to TRBJ1-1; D is possibly TRBD1 (6 bases). V lost 7 bases, J lost 0 bases, and 9 bases lay in between. This CDR3 has 13 amino acids. Per germline, CDR1 LNHDA and CDR2 SQIVND (reference sequence). The CDR3 DNA is TGTGCCAGTATAGGGGGTTTGAACACTGAAGCTTTCTTT. Its protein product is CASIGGLNTEAFF.

The rearrangement joins TRBV29-1 to TRBJ1-5; D unresolved. The germline V gene encodes CDR1 SQVTM and CDR2 ANQGSEA. V lost 6 bases and J lost 0, with 6 bases in between. The CDR3 consists of 12 residues. The CDR3 nucleotides read TGCAGCGTGAGGAATAGCAATCAGCCCCAGCATTTT. Protein product: CSVRNSNQPQHF. Together with reference TRBV29-1 and TRBJ1-5, the CDR3 gives the full variable domain: SAVISQKPSRDICQRGTSLTIQCQVDSQVTMMFWYRQQPGQSLTLIATANQGSEATYESGFVIDKFPISRPNLTFSTLTVSNMSPEDSSIYLCSVRNSNQPQHFGDGTRLSIL.

V and J are TRBV6-5 and TRBJ2-3; perhaps TRBD2 as D (6 bases). V was trimmed by 5 bases and J by 4 bases, leaving 13 bases between them. Germline CDR1 MNHEY, CDR2 SVGAGI. The CDR3 is made up of 14 amino acids. The CDR3 reads CASSRLEGADTQYF. CDR3 coding DNA: TGTGCCAGCAGTCGACTAGAAGGGGCAGATACGCAGTATTTT.

The V gene is TRBV27, the J gene TRBJ1-6, with D possibly being TRBD1 (5 bases). Trimming pared 3 bases from V and 7 bases from J, leaving 16 bases between. The germline gives CDR1 MNHEY, CDR2 SMNVEV (reference sequence). CDR3 length: 16 amino acids. CDR3 loop: CASSLSQGVINSPLHF. The DNA for the CDR3 is TGTGCCAGCAGTTTGAGCCAAGGGGTTATCAATTCACCCCTCCACTTT.

This chain uses TRBV6-9 with TRBJ2-7, with 8 bases matching TRBD1. This CDR3 spans 15 amino acids. The germline gives CDR1 MNHGY, CDR2 SVAAGI. The V gene end was trimmed by 4 bases and the J gene end by 4 bases; junction bases not matched to a gene: 9. This chain's CDR3 is CASSSQTGAGYEQYF. The CDR3 DNA sequence: TGTGCCAGCAGTTCTCAGACAGGGGCGGGATACGAGCAGTACTTC.

This clone was observed a handful of times. The V gene is TRBV19, the J gene TRBJ1-6, with D uncertain. The CDR3 is made up of 12 amino acids. Trimming took 8 bases from V and 6 from J, leaving 8 bases between them. Germline V gene lookup returns CDR1 LNHDA and CDR2 SQIVND (reference sequence). Here the CDR3 DNA reads TGTGCCAGTCAGGAGGGTAATTCACCCCTCCACTTT. Its translation: CASQEGNSPLHF.

The J gene is TRBJ1-1, the V gene TRBV7-9; 7 bases are shared with TRBD1. With 5 bases clipped from V and 7 bases from J, the junction kept 7 bases outside the gene matches. CDR3 size: 13 residues. Germline CDR1 reads SEHNR; CDR2 reads FQNEAQ (reference sequence). This CDR3 reads CASSQGQSSEAFF. In DNA, the CDR3 is TGTGCCAGCAGCCAGGGACAGTCGAGTGAAGCTTTCTTT.

This sequence joins TRBV6-5 and TRBJ2-5, with 7 bases lining up with TRBD1. Germline lookup yields CDR1 MNHEY and CDR2 SVGAGI. V gave up 6 bases and J gave up 5 bases; unmatched junction bases: 6. The CDR3 runs 13 residues. The CDR3 loop is CASSSTGMETQYF. In nucleotides, the CDR3 is TGTGCCAGCAGCTCGACAGGGATGGAGACCCAGTACTTC.

This chain joins TRBV18 and TRBJ1-1; D remains unclear. Between the trimmed V and J ends, which lost 3 bases and 4 bases, there was a span of 15 bases. The CDR3 is made up of 15 amino acids. Germline assignment: CDR1 KGHSH and CDR2 LQKENI. The CDR3 spells CASSPSARSVTEAFF. Written as DNA, the CDR3 is TGTGCCAGCTCACCCTCGGCGAGGTCGGTCACTGAAGCTTTCTTT. Combining the CDR3 with reference TRBV18 and TRBJ1-1 gives the whole variable domain NAGVMQNPRHLVRRRGQEARLRCSPMKGHSHVYWYRQLPEEGLKFMVYLQKENIIDESGMPKERFSAEFPKEGPSILRIQQVVRGDSAAYFCASSPSARSVTEAFFGQGTRLTVV.

DNA of the CDR3: TGTGCCAGTAGTATAGGTCAGGGATTATTCTACAATGAGCAGTTCTTC. This gives the protein CASSIGQGLFYNEQFF. V gene TRBV19 combines with J gene TRBJ2-1; possibly TRBD1 for D (5 bases). Trimming took off 1 base at V and 3 bases at J, with 13 bases between the two ends. The CDR3 loop spans 16 amino acids. Germline V gene data show CDR1 as LNHDA and CDR2 as SQIVND (reference sequence).

The chain is built from TRBV5-4 and TRBJ1-2; D not resolved. Germline V gives CDR1 SGHNT, CDR2 YYREEE (reference sequence). CDR3 size: 13 residues. V gave up 2 bases and J gave up 8 bases, with 13 bases separating them. CDR3 residues: CASSLDSLGGYTF. CDR3 coding DNA: TGTGCCAGCAGCTTAGACTCATTAGGAGGCTACACCTTC.

This sequence joins TRBV19 and TRBJ2-3, with D possibly matching TRBD2 (6 bases). CDR3 length: 13 amino acids. Germline CDR1 reads LNHDA; CDR2 reads SQIVND (reference sequence). V shed 7 bases and J shed 2 bases, with 10 bases lying between them. CDR3 coding DNA: TGTGCCAGTAATAGGGACTCCACAGATACGCAGTATTTT. Amino acids: CASNRDSTDTQYF.

The J gene is TRBJ2-1, the V gene TRBV10-3, with 7 bases that match TRBD2. J gave up 5 bases and V 3 bases, and 7 bases lay outside the gene matches. The CDR3 length is 15 residues. Germline loops: CDR1 ENHRY, CDR2 SYGVKD. The CDR3 loop is CAISEWRGRDNEQFF. DNA for the CDR3: TGTGCCATCAGTGAATGGCGGGGGAGGGACAATGAGCAGTTCTTC.

This chain links TRBV6-5 with TRBJ1-2, with D possibly matching TRBD1 (5 bases). In germline, CDR1 is MNHEY, CDR2 SVGAGI. The V end was cut by 5 bases, the J end by 5 bases, with 15 bases between. CDR3 length: 14 residues. This CDR3 is CASSGQGGRYGYTF. CDR3 bases: TGTGCCAGCAGTGGGCAGGGTGGTCGGTATGGCTACACCTTC.